Below, 14 T cell receptor beta chains from the same sample are listed, as sequenced in a study of blood T cell repertoires in COVID-19. TCRdb keeps only in-frame clones here, not all; method: immunoSEQ multiplex PCR. Of 230,000 or so clones listed, over 75% are singletons. Material: peripheral blood. These receptors originate from a human donor in a cohort sampled during active COVID-19.

The chain employs TRBV14 and TRBJ1-2; no clear D gene. The V gene lost 1 base and the J gene lost 8 bases, with 26 bases spanning the gap. Germline assignment: CDR1 SGHDN and CDR2 FVKESK. The CDR3 consists of 18 residues. The CDR3 reads CASSQGPGAVGESGGYTF. Here the CDR3 DNA reads TGTGCCAGCAGCCAAGGTCCGGGTGCTGTCGGGGAGAGTGGCGGCTACACCTTC. The full variable domain, rest sourced from reference TRBV14 and TRBJ1-2, is EAGVTQFPSHSVIEKGQTVTLRCDPISGHDNLYWYRRVMGKEIKFLLHFVKESKQDESGMPNNRFLAERTGGTYSTLKVQPAELEDSGVYFCASSQGPGAVGESGGYTFGSGTRLTVV.

About this clone itself: This may arise from a read error, as a much more abundant clone is one base away. CDR3 DNA: TGTGCCAGCAGCGTAGCAGAGAACACTGAAGCTTTCTTT. The encoded protein is CASSVAENTEAFF. The genes are TRBV9 and TRBJ1-1; D is ambiguous. Trimming shortened V by 0 bases and J by 1 base, and 4 bases separated the two germline ends. CDR3 size: 13 residues. The germline V gene encodes CDR1 SGDLS and CDR2 YYNGEE.

The CDR3 sequence: CASSQDPSGNRNEQFF. The CDR3 DNA follows: TGTGCCAGCAGCCAAGACCCCAGCGGGAACCGCAATGAGCAGTTCTTC. V gene TRBV3-1 (or the pseudogene TRBV3-2) combines with J gene TRBJ2-1; 7 bases are shared with TRBD2. J was trimmed by 6 bases and V by 0 bases; bases with no gene match: 8. Germline CDR1 LGHDT, CDR2 YNNKEL (reference sequence). This CDR3 has 16 residues.

V gene TRBV7-3 combines with J gene TRBJ2-2, with D perhaps matching TRBD2 (6 bases). The germline V gene has CDR1 SGHTA and CDR2 FQGTGA. V lost 1 base and J 1 base, leaving 10 bases between the germline ends. The CDR3 is made up of 16 amino acids. The CDR3 DNA sequence: TGTGCCAGCAGCTTAATGGGACTTAAGAACACCGGGGAGCTGTTTTTT. Residues: CASSLMGLKNTGELFF.

This rearrangement joins TRBV28 to TRBJ1-5, with 9 bases identical to TRBD1. Germline V gives CDR1 MDHEN, CDR2 SYDVKM. The CDR3 sequence is 16 residues long. J gave up 2 bases and V 5 bases, and 7 bases lay outside the gene matches. DNA of the CDR3: TGTGCCAGCAGTCTAGACAGGGGGTCGCGCAATCAGCCCCAGCATTTT. Residues: CASSLDRGSRNQPQHF.

This chain uses TRBV4-1 with TRBJ2-1; 8 bases align to TRBD1. Trimming at V came to 3 bases and at J to 5 bases, leaving 6 bases not matched to a gene. Germline CDR1 is MGHRA and CDR2 is YSYEKL. The CDR3 totals 15 residues. The CDR3 coding sequence is TGCGCCAGCAGCCATGCGGACAGGGACCACAATGAGCAGTTCTTC. Translated: CASSHADRDHNEQFF.

The chain employs TRBV7-3 and TRBJ2-2; a weak D match, TRBD1 (6 bases). Trimming removed 5 bases from V and 4 bases from J, with 8 bases in between. CDR3 length equals 13 residues. Per the germline V gene, CDR1 is SGHTA and CDR2 is FQGTGA. CDR3 sequence: CASSPQGTGELFF. The CDR3 nucleotides read TGTGCCAGCAGCCCACAGGGCACCGGGGAGCTGTTTTTT.

V gene TRBV19 combines with J gene TRBJ1-1; 9 bases fit TRBD1. J lost 3 bases, V lost 3 bases, and 5 bases had no gene match. In germline, CDR1 is LNHDA, CDR2 SQIVND (reference sequence). This CDR3 spans 15 amino acids. The CDR3 bases are TGTGCCAGTAGTATCCTGACAGGGGGGTACACTGAAGCTTTCTTT. This codes for CASSILTGGYTEAFF.

The chain employs TRBV15 and TRBJ1-1; the D gene is possibly TRBD1 (5 bases). This CDR3 spans 15 amino acids. The germline V and J ends were trimmed by 0 bases and 3 bases, with 11 bases remaining between them. Germline CDR1 and CDR2: LNHNV and YYDKDF (reference sequence). CDR3 sequence reads: CATSREPGRYTEAFF. In DNA, the CDR3 is TGTGCCACCAGCAGAGAACCAGGGAGGTACACTGAAGCTTTCTTT. Drawing the rest from reference TRBV15 and TRBJ1-1, the complete variable domain is DAMVIQNPRYQVTQFGKPVTLSCSQTLNHNVMYWYQQKSSQAPKLLFHYYDKDFNNEADTPDNFQSRRPNTSFCFLDIRSPGLGDTAMYLCATSREPGRYTEAFFGQGTRLTVV.

The chain has TRBV29-1 and TRBJ1-4, with 9 bases lining up with TRBD1. The germline V gene has CDR1 SQVTM and CDR2 ANQGSEA. This CDR3 contains 14 residues. Trimming at V came to 3 bases and at J to 8 bases, leaving 7 bases not matched to a gene. The CDR3 reads CSVDRGQGWEKLFF. The CDR3 region has the DNA TGCAGCGTTGATAGGGGACAGGGATGGGAAAAACTGTTTTTT.

The chain uses TRBV5-5 and TRBJ2-2; the D gene is possibly TRBD2 (6 bases). Trimming removed 4 bases at V and 4 bases at J, with 14 bases between. The CDR3 has 15 amino acids. Germline V CDR1 and CDR2: SGHKS, YYEKEE (reference sequence). For the CDR3, the DNA is TGTGCCAGCAGCCAGGATTCGCGGGGCACCGGGGAGCTGTTTTTT. Protein: CASSQDSRGTGELFF.

The CDR3 is CASSVRETGELFF. CDR3 nucleotide sequence: TGTGCCAGCAGTGTAAGGGAGACCGGGGAGCTGTTTTTT. The rearrangement joins TRBV2 to TRBJ2-2, with a tentative D call TRBD2 (5 bases). The germline V and J ends were trimmed by 4 bases and 5 bases, with 8 bases remaining between them. CDR3 length: 13 residues. The V gene's germline CDR1 is SNHLY and CDR2 FYNNEI.

The CDR3 reads CASSLARGSLNEQYF. For the CDR3, the DNA is TGTGCCAGCAGCTTAGCCAGGGGCTCGTTGAACGAGCAGTACTTC. The chain uses TRBV7-6 and TRBJ2-7; D may be TRBD1 (6 bases). Trimming left V 0 bases short and J 5 bases short, with 14 bases between. Germline assignment: CDR1 SGHVS and CDR2 FNYEAQ. The CDR3 loop spans 15 amino acids. The full variable domain, completed using reference TRBV7-6 and TRBJ2-7, is GAGVSQSPRYKVTKRGQDVALRCDPISGHVSLYWYRQALGQGPEFLTYFNYEAQQDKSGLPNDRFSAERPEGSISTLTIQRTEQRDSAMYRCASSLARGSLNEQYFGPGTRLTVT.

V is TRBV7-8 and J is TRBJ1-6; D might be TRBD1 (6 bases). Germline V gene sequence: CDR1 SGHVS, CDR2 FQNEAQ. This CDR3 spans 17 amino acids. The V and J ends lost 5 bases and 6 bases respectively, with 20 bases between them. The DNA for the CDR3 is TGTGCCAGCAGCCCCCAAAGGGGGTGGGAGATTAATTCACCCCTCCACTTT. Translation: CASSPQRGWEINSPLHF.